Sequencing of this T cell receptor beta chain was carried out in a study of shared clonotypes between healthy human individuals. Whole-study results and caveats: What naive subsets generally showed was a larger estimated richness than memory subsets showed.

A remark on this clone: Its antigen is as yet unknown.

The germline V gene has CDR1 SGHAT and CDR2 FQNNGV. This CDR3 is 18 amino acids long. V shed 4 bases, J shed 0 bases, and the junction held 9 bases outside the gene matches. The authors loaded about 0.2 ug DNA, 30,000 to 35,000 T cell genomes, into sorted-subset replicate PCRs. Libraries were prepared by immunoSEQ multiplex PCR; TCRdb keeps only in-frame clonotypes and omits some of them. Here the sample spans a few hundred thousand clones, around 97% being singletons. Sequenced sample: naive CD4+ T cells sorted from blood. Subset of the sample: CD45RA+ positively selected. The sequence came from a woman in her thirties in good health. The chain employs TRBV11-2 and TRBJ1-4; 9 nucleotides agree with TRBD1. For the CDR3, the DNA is TGTGCCAGCAGCTCTAGGGGGACAGGGAGTGCAACTAATGAAAAACTGTTTTTT. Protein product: CASSSRGTGSATNEKLFF.